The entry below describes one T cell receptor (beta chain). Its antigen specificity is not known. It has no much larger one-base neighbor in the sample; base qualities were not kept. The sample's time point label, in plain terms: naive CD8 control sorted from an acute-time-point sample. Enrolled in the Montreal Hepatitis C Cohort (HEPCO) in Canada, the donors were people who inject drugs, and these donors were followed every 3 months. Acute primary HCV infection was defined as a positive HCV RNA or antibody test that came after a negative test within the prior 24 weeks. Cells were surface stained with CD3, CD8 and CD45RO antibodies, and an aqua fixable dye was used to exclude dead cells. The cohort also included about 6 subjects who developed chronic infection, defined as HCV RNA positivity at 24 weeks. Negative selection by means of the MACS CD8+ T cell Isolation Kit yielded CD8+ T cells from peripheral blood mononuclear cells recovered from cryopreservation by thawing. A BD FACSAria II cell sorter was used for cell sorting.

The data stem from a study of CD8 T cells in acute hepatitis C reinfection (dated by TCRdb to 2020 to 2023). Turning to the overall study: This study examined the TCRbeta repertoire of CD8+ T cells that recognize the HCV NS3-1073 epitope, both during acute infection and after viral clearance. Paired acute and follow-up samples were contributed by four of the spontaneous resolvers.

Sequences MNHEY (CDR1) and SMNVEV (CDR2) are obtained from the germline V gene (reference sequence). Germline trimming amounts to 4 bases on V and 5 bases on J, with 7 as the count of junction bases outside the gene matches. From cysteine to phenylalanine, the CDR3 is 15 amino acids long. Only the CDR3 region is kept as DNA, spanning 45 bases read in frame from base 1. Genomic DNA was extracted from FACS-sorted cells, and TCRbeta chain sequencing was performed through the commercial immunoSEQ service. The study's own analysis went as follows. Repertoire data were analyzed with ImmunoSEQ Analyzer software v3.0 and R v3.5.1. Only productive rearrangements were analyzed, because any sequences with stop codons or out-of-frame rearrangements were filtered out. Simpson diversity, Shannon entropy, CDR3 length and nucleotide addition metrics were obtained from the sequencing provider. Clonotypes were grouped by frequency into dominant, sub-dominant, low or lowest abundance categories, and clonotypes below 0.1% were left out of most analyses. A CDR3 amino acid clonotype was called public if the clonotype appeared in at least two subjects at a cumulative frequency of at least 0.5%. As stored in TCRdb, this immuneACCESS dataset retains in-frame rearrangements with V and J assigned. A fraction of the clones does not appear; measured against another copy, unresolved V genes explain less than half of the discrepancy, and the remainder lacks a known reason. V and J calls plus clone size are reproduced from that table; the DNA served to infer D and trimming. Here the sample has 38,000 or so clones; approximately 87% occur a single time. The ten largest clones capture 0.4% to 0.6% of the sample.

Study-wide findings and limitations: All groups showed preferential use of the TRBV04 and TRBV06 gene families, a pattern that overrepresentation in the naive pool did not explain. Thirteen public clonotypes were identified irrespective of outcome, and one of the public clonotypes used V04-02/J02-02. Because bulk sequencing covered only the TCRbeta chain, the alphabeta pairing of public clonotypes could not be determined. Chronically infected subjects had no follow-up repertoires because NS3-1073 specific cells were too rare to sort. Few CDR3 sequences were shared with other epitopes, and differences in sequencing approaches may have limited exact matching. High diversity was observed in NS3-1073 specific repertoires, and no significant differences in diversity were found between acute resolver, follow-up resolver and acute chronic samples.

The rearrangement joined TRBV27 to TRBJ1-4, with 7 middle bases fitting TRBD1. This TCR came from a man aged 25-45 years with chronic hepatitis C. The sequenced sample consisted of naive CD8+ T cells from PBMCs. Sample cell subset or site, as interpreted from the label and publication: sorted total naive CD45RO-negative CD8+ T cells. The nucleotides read TGTGCCAGCAGTTGGACAGGCCAGGGAAATGAAAAACTGTTTTTT. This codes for CASSWTGQGNEKLFF. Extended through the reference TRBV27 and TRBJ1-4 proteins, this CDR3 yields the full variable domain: EAQVTQNPRYLITVTGKKLTVTCSQNMNHEYMSWYRQDPGLGLRQIYYSMNVEVTDKGDVPEGYKVSRKEKRNFPLILESPSPNQTSLYFCASSWTGQGNEKLFFGSGTQLSVL.